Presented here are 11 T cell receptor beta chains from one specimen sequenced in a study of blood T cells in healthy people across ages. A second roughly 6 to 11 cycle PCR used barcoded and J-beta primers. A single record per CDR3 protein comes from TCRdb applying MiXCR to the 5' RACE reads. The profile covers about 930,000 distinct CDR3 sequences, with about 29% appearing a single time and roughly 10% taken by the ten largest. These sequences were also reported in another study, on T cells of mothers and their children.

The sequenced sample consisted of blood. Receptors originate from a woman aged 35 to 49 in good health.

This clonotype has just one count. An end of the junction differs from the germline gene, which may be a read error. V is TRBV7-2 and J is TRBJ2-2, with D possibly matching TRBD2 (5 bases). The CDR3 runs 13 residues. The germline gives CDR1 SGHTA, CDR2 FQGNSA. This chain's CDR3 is CASRQTTTGERFF. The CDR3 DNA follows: TGTGCCAGCAGACAGACAACCACCGGGGAGCGGTTTTTT. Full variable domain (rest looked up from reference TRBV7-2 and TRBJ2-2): GAGVSQSPSNKVTEKGKDVELRCDPISGHTALYWYRQSLGQGLEFLIYFQGNSAPDKSGLPSDRFSAERTGGSVSTLTIQRTQQEDSAVYLCASRQTTTGERFFGEGSRLTVL.

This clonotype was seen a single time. CDR3 bases: TGTGCCAGCAGCTCACCCGAGTCAGCTCATGTCACTGAAGCTTTCTTT. Translating gives CASSSPESAHVTEAFF. The chain carries TRBV7-6 and TRBJ1-1; D uncertain. V lost 4 bases and J lost 4, with 19 bases in between. The CDR3 loop spans 16 amino acids. Germline V gene data show CDR1 as SGHVS and CDR2 as FNYEAQ.

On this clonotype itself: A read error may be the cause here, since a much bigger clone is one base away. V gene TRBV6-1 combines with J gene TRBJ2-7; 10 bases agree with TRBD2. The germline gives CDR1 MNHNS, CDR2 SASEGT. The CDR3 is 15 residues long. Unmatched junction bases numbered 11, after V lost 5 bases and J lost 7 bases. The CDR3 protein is CASSPGLALSNEQYF. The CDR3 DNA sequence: TGTGCCAGCAGTCCGGGACTAGCGCTGTCCAATGAGCAGTACTTC.

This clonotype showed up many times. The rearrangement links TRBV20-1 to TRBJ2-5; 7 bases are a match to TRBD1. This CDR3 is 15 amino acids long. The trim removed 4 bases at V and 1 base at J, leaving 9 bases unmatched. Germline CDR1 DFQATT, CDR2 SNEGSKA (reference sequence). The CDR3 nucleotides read TGCAGTGCTATCCGGGACAGCCCTCCCCAAGAGACCCAGTACTTC. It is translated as CSAIRDSPPQETQYF.

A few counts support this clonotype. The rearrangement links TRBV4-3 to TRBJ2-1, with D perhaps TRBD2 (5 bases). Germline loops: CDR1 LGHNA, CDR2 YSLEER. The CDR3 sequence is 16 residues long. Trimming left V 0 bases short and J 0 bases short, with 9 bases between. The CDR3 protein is CASSQEDSNSYNEQFF. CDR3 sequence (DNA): TGCGCCAGCAGCCAAGAGGACTCCAACTCCTACAATGAGCAGTTCTTC.

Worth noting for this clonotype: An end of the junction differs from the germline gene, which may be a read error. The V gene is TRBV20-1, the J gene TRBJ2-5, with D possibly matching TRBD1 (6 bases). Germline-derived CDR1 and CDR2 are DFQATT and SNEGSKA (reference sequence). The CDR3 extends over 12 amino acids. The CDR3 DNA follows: TGCAGTACTAGTCCAAGAGGGGGGACCCAGTACTTC. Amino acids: CSTSPRGGTQYF.

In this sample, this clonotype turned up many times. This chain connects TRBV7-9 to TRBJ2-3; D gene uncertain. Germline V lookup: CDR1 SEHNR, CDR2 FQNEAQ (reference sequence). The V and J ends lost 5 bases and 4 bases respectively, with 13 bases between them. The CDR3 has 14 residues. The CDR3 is CASSDSTWPDTQYF. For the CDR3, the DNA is TGTGCCAGCAGCGACTCGACTTGGCCAGATACGCAGTATTTT.

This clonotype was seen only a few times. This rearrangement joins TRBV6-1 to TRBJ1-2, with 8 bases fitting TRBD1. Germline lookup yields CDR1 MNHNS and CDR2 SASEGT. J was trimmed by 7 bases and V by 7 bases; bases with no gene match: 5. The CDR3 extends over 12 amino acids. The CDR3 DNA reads TGTGCCAGCACCCGACAGGGGATTGGCTACACCTTC. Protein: CASTRQGIGYTF.

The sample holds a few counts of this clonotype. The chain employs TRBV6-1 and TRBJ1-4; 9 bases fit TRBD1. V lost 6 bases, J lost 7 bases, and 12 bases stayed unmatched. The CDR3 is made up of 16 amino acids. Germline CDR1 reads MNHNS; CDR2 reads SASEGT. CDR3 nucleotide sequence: TGTGCCAGCAGCTATAAAAAGGACAGGGGCTTTGAAAAACTGTTTTTT. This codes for CASSYKKDRGFEKLFF.

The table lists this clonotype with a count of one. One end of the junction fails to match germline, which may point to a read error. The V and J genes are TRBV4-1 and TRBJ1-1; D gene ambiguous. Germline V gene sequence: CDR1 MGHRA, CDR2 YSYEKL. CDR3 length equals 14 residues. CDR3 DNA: TGCGCCAGCAGCCAAGATAAACCGAACACTGTAGCTTTCTTT. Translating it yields CASSQDKPNTVAFF.

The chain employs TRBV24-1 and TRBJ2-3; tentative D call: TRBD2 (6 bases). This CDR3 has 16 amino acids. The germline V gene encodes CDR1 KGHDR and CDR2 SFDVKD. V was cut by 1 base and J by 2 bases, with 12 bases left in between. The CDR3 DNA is TGTGCCACCAGTGATTTAACACGGGGGTCCACAGATACGCAGTATTTT. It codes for CATSDLTRGSTDTQYF.